The 26 T cell receptor beta chains listed next were all sequenced from one sample in a study of blood T cell repertoires in COVID-19. The assay was immunoSEQ multiplex PCR, and TCRdb's table has in-frame clones only and misses some. The sample consists of about 180,000 clones, more than 70% of them appearing once. The sequenced sample was peripheral blood. These receptors were collected from a person aged 65 to 85 with COVID-19, enrolled during active disease.

CDR3 nucleotides: TGTGCCAGCAGGAGTACAGGGGGAGCTTACCCCCAGCATTTT. As protein: CASRSTGGAYPQHF. This rearrangement joins TRBV6-5 to TRBJ1-5; 8 bases line up with TRBD1. The CDR3 totals 14 residues. V lost 6 bases and J lost 10; bases outside the gene matches: 11. CDR1 and CDR2 from the germline V gene are MNHEY and SVGAGI.

This rearrangement joins TRBV2 to TRBJ2-5, with TRBD2 matching 8 bases. The CDR3 runs to 16 residues. Losses at the gene ends were 0 bases for V and 5 bases for J; bases not matched to a gene: 8. Germline CDR1 is SNHLY and CDR2 is FYNNEI. CDR3 region: CASSEAPAGVGETQYF. The CDR3 nucleotides are TGTGCCAGCAGTGAAGCGCCAGCGGGAGTGGGGGAGACCCAGTACTTC.

This clone was picked up a small number of times. The chain recombines TRBV7-9 with TRBJ1-5; 7 bases line up with TRBD1. Germline lookup yields CDR1 SEHNR and CDR2 FQNEAQ (reference sequence). Unmatched junction bases numbered 11, after V lost 5 bases and J lost 7 bases. The CDR3 spans 15 residues. The CDR3 DNA sequence: TGTGCCAGCAGCACGGACAGGTTAGGCCGACAGCCCCAGCATTTT. Translated, it gives CASSTDRLGRQPQHF.

The chain joins TRBV7-9 to TRBJ1-4; D is unclear. The CDR3 has 15 residues. In germline, CDR1 is SEHNR, CDR2 FQNEAQ (reference sequence). The V end was cut by 1 base, the J end by 0 bases, with 6 bases between. This CDR3 reads CASSLVTATNEKLFF. CDR3 nucleotide sequence: TGTGCCAGCAGCTTAGTTACTGCAACTAATGAAAAACTGTTTTTT. Full variable domain (remainder filled in from reference TRBV7-9 and TRBJ1-4): DTGVSQNPRHKITKRGQNVTFRCDPISEHNRLYWYRQTLGQGPEFLTYFQNEAQLEKSRLLSDRFSAERPKGSFSTLEIQRTEQGDSAMYLCASSLVTATNEKLFFGSGTQLSVL.

The chain employs TRBV11-2 and TRBJ2-3; 7 nucleotides align to TRBD2. Trimming removed 3 bases from V and 3 bases from J; junction bases left unmatched: 3. This CDR3 has 14 amino acids. Germline V gives CDR1 SGHAT, CDR2 FQNNGV. The CDR3 reads CASSLGLSTDTQYF. In DNA, the CDR3 is TGTGCCAGCAGCTTGGGACTATCGACAGATACGCAGTATTTT.

This chain connects TRBV28 to TRBJ2-7; TRBD1 is a possible D gene (5 bases). The CDR3 sequence is 14 residues long. V was pared by 3 bases and J by 2 bases, with 11 bases between. The germline gives CDR1 MDHEN, CDR2 SYDVKM. The CDR3 loop is CASSLTVEPYEQYF. DNA of the CDR3: TGTGCCAGCAGTTTGACAGTGGAACCCTACGAGCAGTACTTC.

V is TRBV19 and J is TRBJ1-2, with D possibly being TRBD1 (5 bases). This CDR3 contains 14 residues. With 0 bases removed from V and 2 bases from J, the gap between germline ends came to 7 bases. Germline-derived CDR1 and CDR2 are LNHDA and SQIVND (reference sequence). The chain's CDR3 is CASSIEGLNYGYTF. CDR3 nucleotides: TGTGCCAGTAGTATAGAGGGGCTGAACTATGGCTACACCTTC.

This chain uses TRBV28 with TRBJ2-7; possible D gene TRBD2, 5 bases. This CDR3 contains 15 residues. Per germline, CDR1 MDHEN and CDR2 SYDVKM. Trimming stripped 5 bases from V and 2 bases from J, with 16 bases between. The CDR3 DNA is TGTGCCAGCAGTCTCAGCCGGGGAACTACCTACGAGCAGTACTTC. Translation: CASSLSRGTTYEQYF.

This chain joins TRBV5-1 and TRBJ2-1; TRBD2 is a possible D gene (5 bases). Trimming removed 4 bases from V and 4 bases from J, with 15 bases in between. Germline values: CDR1 SGHRS, CDR2 YFSETQ. CDR3 length: 15 amino acids. The chain's CDR3 is CASSPRRTPYNEQFF. The CDR3 DNA reads as TGCGCCAGCAGCCCCCGTCGGACTCCTTACAATGAGCAGTTCTTC. Complete variable domain (other parts from reference TRBV5-1 and TRBJ2-1): KAGVTQTPRYLIKTRGQQVTLSCSPISGHRSVSWYQQTPGQGLQFLFEYFSETQRNKGNFPGRFSGRQFSNSRSEMNVSTLELGDSALYLCASSPRRTPYNEQFFGPGTRLTVL.

Comments on this clone: One end of the junction does not line up with germline, which may come from a read error. The J gene is TRBJ2-4, the V gene TRBV6-7; 12 positions match TRBD2. TRBV6-7 is marked as an open reading frame, function uncertain. The CDR3 is made up of 17 amino acids. In DNA form, the CDR3 reads TGTGCCAGCAGGCGAGCGCGACTAGCGGGAGCCCAAAACATTCAGTACTTC. It is translated as CASRRARLAGAQNIQYF.

The rearrangement joins TRBV7-2 to TRBJ2-1; TRBD1 might be the D (5 bases). The CDR3 loop spans 13 amino acids. The V gene's germline CDR1 is SGHTA and CDR2 FQGNSA. The ends were cut back, 5 bases at V and 6 bases at J, with 11 bases in the middle. The CDR3 sequence is CASSHVQGNEQFF. CDR3 nucleotide sequence: TGTGCCAGCAGCCACGTCCAGGGCAATGAGCAGTTCTTC.

The V gene is TRBV6-5, the J gene TRBJ1-2; 7 positions match TRBD1. Germline V lookup: CDR1 MNHEY, CDR2 SVGAGI. Trimming at V came to 6 bases and at J to 6 bases, leaving 4 bases not matched to a gene. The CDR3 is 12 amino acids. The CDR3 reads CASREGAHGYTF. CDR3 DNA: TGTGCCAGCAGAGAGGGGGCGCATGGCTACACCTTC.

This chain connects TRBV29-1 to TRBJ1-1; TRBD1 is a possible D gene (6 bases). Trimming shortened V by 7 bases and J by 4 bases, and 13 bases separated the two germline ends. Germline V CDR1 and CDR2: SQVTM, ANQGSEA. The CDR3 spans 12 residues. This chain's CDR3 is CSAGQWGTEAFF. For the CDR3, the DNA is TGCAGCGCCGGACAGTGGGGCACTGAAGCTTTCTTT.

The chain employs TRBV28 and TRBJ2-5; 9 positions match TRBD1. CDR3 size: 14 residues. The germline V gene has CDR1 MDHEN and CDR2 SYDVKM. Trimming cost V 6 bases and J 5 bases; bases outside gene matches: 7. CDR3 sequence reads: CASSDRGIRETQYF. For the CDR3, the DNA is TGTGCCAGCAGCGACAGGGGGATTCGGGAGACCCAGTACTTC.

The gene calls are TRBV19 and TRBJ1-5; 8 bases fit TRBD1. Germline V gene sequence: CDR1 LNHDA, CDR2 SQIVND (reference sequence). This CDR3 has 16 amino acids. The V and J ends lost 3 bases and 3 bases, in that order; junction bases with no gene match: 7. The chain's CDR3 is CASSIEGQGDNQPQHF. CDR3 nucleotides: TGTGCCAGTAGTATTGAAGGACAGGGAGACAATCAGCCCCAGCATTTT.

The rearrangement uses TRBV7-3 and TRBJ2-3, with TRBD1 identical over 9 bases. V lost 6 bases, J lost 4 bases, and 5 bases stayed unmatched. CDR3 length: 14 amino acids. CDR1 SGHTA and CDR2 FQGTGA come from the germline V gene. The CDR3 here is CASSPTGGADTQYF. DNA for the CDR3: TGTGCCAGCAGTCCTACAGGGGGCGCAGATACGCAGTATTTT.

The V call is TRBV4-2, the J call TRBJ2-7; TRBD2 matches at 10 bases. In germline, CDR1 is LGHNA, CDR2 YNFKEQ. J was trimmed by 4 bases and V by 5 bases; bases with no gene match: 14. The CDR3 has 17 residues. Written as DNA, the CDR3 is TGTGCCAGCAGCGCCCACCTAAGCGGGGGGGCCATATACGAGCAGTACTTC. Translating gives CASSAHLSGGAIYEQYF.

The V and J genes are TRBV28 and TRBJ1-2; 7 nucleotides align to TRBD1. The CDR3 is 17 amino acids. In germline, CDR1 is MDHEN, CDR2 SYDVKM. Germline trimming cut 5 bases from V and 1 base from J; bases unmatched to any gene: 13. Here the CDR3 reads CASSRDATGTFNYGYTF. Written as DNA, the CDR3 is TGTGCCAGCAGTCGGGACGCGACAGGGACCTTTAACTATGGCTACACCTTC.

The chain couples TRBV28 to TRBJ2-7; 10 bases align to TRBD2. V lost 6 bases, J lost 4 bases, and 9 bases stayed unmatched. CDR3 length equals 15 residues. CDR1 is MDHEN, CDR2 SYDVKM, per germline. For the CDR3, the DNA is TGTGCCAGCAGCCCTCCAGCGGGGGGGCCGTACGAGCAGTACTTC. This translates into CASSPPAGGPYEQYF.

The V call is TRBV18, the J call TRBJ2-2; 11 bases are shared with TRBD2. The trim removed 6 bases at V and 3 bases at J, leaving 9 bases unmatched. This CDR3 comprises 17 residues. Looked up from germline, CDR1 is KGHSH and CDR2 is LQKENI. This CDR3 reads CASSLYRLAGYTGELFF. The CDR3 nucleotides are TGTGCCAGCTCTCTCTACCGACTAGCGGGGTACACCGGGGAGCTGTTTTTT.

The DNA of the CDR3 is TGTGCCAGCAGCCAAAGCGGGAGAGTAGATACGCAGTATTTT. This codes for CASSQSGRVDTQYF. This chain uses TRBV7-2 with TRBJ2-3, with TRBD2 matching over 8 bases. J gave up 5 bases and V 5 bases, and 6 bases lay outside the gene matches. The CDR3 is 14 amino acids. The V gene's germline CDR1 is SGHTA and CDR2 FQGNSA.

This chain joins TRBV19 and TRBJ2-2; the match to TRBD2 covers 8 bases. The CDR3 runs 16 residues. V lost 3 bases to trimming and J lost 4 bases; unmatched junction nucleotides: 7. CDR1 LNHDA and CDR2 SQIVND come from the germline V gene (reference sequence). CDR3 sequence: CASSIVAGSGTGELFF. CDR3 DNA sequence: TGTGCCAGTAGTATCGTAGCGGGGAGCGGCACCGGGGAGCTGTTTTTT.

The J gene is TRBJ1-5, the V gene TRBV5-1; D unclear. The CDR3 totals 15 residues. V was trimmed by 4 bases and J by 1 base, leaving 12 bases between them. Germline V lookup: CDR1 SGHRS, CDR2 YFSETQ. The CDR3 sequence: CASSPGPGSNQPQHF. The DNA for the CDR3 is TGCGCCAGCAGCCCGGGCCCGGGGAGCAATCAGCCCCAGCATTTT.

This sequence joins TRBV11-3 and TRBJ2-5; TRBD2 matches 8 bases. The J segment lost 4 bases and the V segment lost 0 bases, leaving 7 bases of the junction unmatched. The CDR3 has 16 amino acids. The germline CDR1 and CDR2 sequences are SGHNT and YENEEA. The CDR3 reads CASSLDGAGGIETQYF. Here the CDR3 DNA reads TGTGCCAGCAGCTTAGATGGGGCGGGAGGCATAGAGACCCAGTACTTC.

The rearrangement joins TRBV2 to TRBJ2-1; perhaps TRBD1 as D (5 bases). Germline CDR1 is SNHLY and CDR2 is FYNNEI. The V end lost 2 bases, the J end lost 4 bases, and 15 bases lay between the germline ends. CDR3 length: 16 residues. The DNA of the CDR3 is TGTGCCAGCAGTGAATTTTTGACCGACAGTTACAATGAGCAGTTCTTC. It yields the protein CASSEFLTDSYNEQFF.

V and J are TRBV7-2 and TRBJ2-1; 13 bases line up with TRBD2. Germline V CDR1 and CDR2: SGHTA, FQGNSA. Trimming at V came to 3 bases and at J to 5 bases, leaving 7 bases not matched to a gene. The CDR3 runs to 17 residues. The CDR3 DNA reads TGTGCCAGCAGCTTTACTAGCGGGGGGGGACTACACAATGAGCAGTTCTTC. Translated, it gives CASSFTSGGGLHNEQFF.